Listed here is a single T cell receptor (beta chain). Its antigen is not known. This record comes from a study of T cell responses to AZD1222 COVID-19 vaccine. Points from the study as a whole: Vaccination with two AZD1222 doses was followed by a rise in Spike-specific TCR breadth and depth. Reports say nearly half of spike-specific TCRs go after unmutated variant regions. Clonal diversity was possibly underestimated; the donors were predominantly white British and more often female. At study baseline, merely a handful of AZD1222 recipients were seropositive.

The protocol was immunoSEQ multiplex PCR, while the TCRdb copy is restricted to in-frame clones and leaves out a portion. Seen here are some 80,000 clones, 70% to 80% observed once, and the top ten hold roughly 29%. The material sequenced was peripheral blood, taken 28 days after the second dose of the MenACWY control vaccine. The TCR was taken from an adult who received the MenACWY meningococcal vaccine as a control.

Here the CDR3 reads CATGLGTGELFF. CDR3 nucleotide sequence: TGTGCCACCGGATTAGGCACCGGGGAGCTGTTTTTT. V usage is TRBV24-1 and J usage is TRBJ2-2; unclear D gene. The V end lost 9 bases, the J end lost 4 bases, and 8 bases lay between the germline ends. Germline CDR1 reads KGHDR; CDR2 reads SFDVKD. The CDR3 covers 12 residues.